The rows below give T cell receptor beta chains drawn from one sample of a study of CD8 T cells in Susac syndrome. One entry per CDR3 protein, called by TCRdb with MiXCR from the immunoSEQ multiplex PCR reads. The data contain around 200,000 distinct CDR3 sequences, 85% to 95% of them seen just once; the ten biggest clones take up approximately 0.099%. Sequences were obtained from CD4+ T cells from PBMCs. These receptors were taken from a human donor with Susac syndrome. Both conserved end residues are part of each CDR3. D genes are given only for firm matches. Part of the rows lack a size; the others show once, few, many or a class for expanded clones.

V	J	D	size	CDR3	DNA
TRBV29-1	TRBJ1-4	NA	NA	CSVTFATNEKLFF	TGCAGCGTTACTTTTGCAACTAATGAAAAACTGTTTTTT
TRBV7-2	TRBJ2-1	TRBD1	once	CASSTSQGGRNEQFF	TGTGCCAGCAGCACTTCACAGGGGGGAAGAAATGAGCAGTTCTTC
TRBV4-1	TRBJ2-5	NA	NA	CASSQVVGVQETQYF	TGCGCCAGCAGCCAAGTGGTAGGGGTCCAAGAGACCCAGTACTTC
TRBV5-6	TRBJ1-2	NA	NA	CASSLVAGGNYGYTF	TGTGCCAGCAGCTTGGTCGCAGGAGGAAACTATGGCTACACCTTC
TRBV18	TRBJ2-7	NA	once	CASSLRQARSGSYEQYF	TGTGCCAGCTCCCTACGGCAGGCGAGGTCGGGTTCCTACGAGCAGTACTTC
TRBV27	TRBJ2-7	TRBD2	NA	CASGGGSAYSSYEQYF	TGTGCCAGCGGCGGGGGGAGCGCCTATAGCTCCTACGAGCAGTACTTC
TRBV3-1	TRBJ1-1	NA	NA	CASSKTLNTEAFF	TGTGCCAGCAGTAAGACCTTGAACACTGAAGCTTTCTTT
TRBV28	TRBJ1-5	NA	NA	CASHLGSNQPQHF	TGTGCCAGCCATTTGGGGAGCAATCAGCCCCAGCATTTT
TRBV11-2	TRBJ2-1	TRBD1	NA	CASSPGGWDRGVGQFF	TGTGCCAGCAGCCCGGGTGGATGGGACAGGGGCGTGGGGCAGTTCTTC
TRBV5-1	TRBJ1-1	NA	NA	CASSFDRMNTEAFF	TGCGCCAGCAGCTTTGACAGGATGAACACTGAAGCTTTCTTT